The 20 T cell receptor beta chains listed next were all sequenced from one sample in a study of radiation and T cells in renal cell carcinoma. The time point: baseline pretreatment blood. Treatment meaning: 15 Gy SBRT to primary tumor, nephrectomy 4 weeks later. Measured with immunoSEQ multiplex PCR; TCRdb has only the in-frame clones, and not every one. The table lists 100,000 to 150,000 clones, roughly 80% of them singletons. The sample consisted of blood, taken from a patient whose treatment included radiotherapy and nephrectomy. All receptors come from a woman aged 55-75 years with renal cell carcinoma.

The chain uses TRBV19 and TRBJ1-3; maybe TRBD1 (5 bases). This CDR3 contains 14 residues. CDR1 and CDR2 (germline): LNHDA, SQIVND (reference sequence). Trimming pared 4 bases from V and 4 bases from J, leaving 11 bases between. CDR3: CASSKGAAGNTIYF. The CDR3 coding sequence is TGTGCCAGTAGTAAAGGGGCGGCGGGAAACACCATATATTTT.

The V gene is TRBV27, the J gene TRBJ2-2; TRBD1 matches 9 bases. The CDR3 has 17 residues. The germline CDR1 and CDR2 sequences are MNHEY and SMNVEV (reference sequence). V lost 5 bases, J lost 6 bases, and 13 bases stayed unmatched. For the CDR3, the DNA is TGTGCCAGCAGTATTCCTCATACAGGGGGCCGGGCCGGGGAGCTGTTTTTT. Its translation: CASSIPHTGGRAGELFF.

This CDR3 is CASSEGSGVGYEQYF. Written as DNA, the CDR3 is TGTGCCAGCAGCGAGGGGAGCGGGGTCGGCTACGAGCAGTACTTC. This chain uses TRBV9 with TRBJ2-7, with 7 positions matching TRBD2. CDR3 length: 15 residues. CDR1 is SGDLS and CDR2 is YYNGEE in the germline V gene. The V and J ends lost 3 bases and 3 bases, in that order; junction bases with no gene match: 9.

The J gene is TRBJ1-2, the V gene TRBV4-2, with D possibly matching TRBD1 (5 bases). Trimming stripped 0 bases from V and 0 bases from J, with 14 bases between. Per the germline V gene, CDR1 is LGHNA and CDR2 is YNFKEQ. This CDR3 is built from 17 residues. The CDR3 sequence is CASSQELRGRTNYGYTF. The CDR3 DNA reads TGTGCCAGCAGCCAAGAATTGAGGGGACGAACTAACTATGGCTACACCTTC.

This clone was seen at least ten times. V gene TRBV27 combines with J gene TRBJ2-1, with 8 positions matching TRBD1. This CDR3 has 14 residues. J lost 4 bases, V lost 4 bases, and 3 bases had no gene match. The germline gives CDR1 MNHEY, CDR2 SMNVEV (reference sequence). DNA for the CDR3: TGTGCCAGCAGTTGGGGGACAGGTTACAATGAGCAGTTCTTC. Amino acid sequence: CASSWGTGYNEQFF.

The chain uses TRBV19 and TRBJ1-1, with D perhaps TRBD1 (6 bases). V shed 6 bases and J shed 0 bases, with 14 bases lying between them. Germline lookup yields CDR1 LNHDA and CDR2 SQIVND (reference sequence). The length of the CDR3 is 15 residues. In DNA, the CDR3 is TGTGCCAGTAGCCTGGACAGCTACATGAACACTGAAGCTTTCTTT. Translation gives CASSLDSYMNTEAFF.

This clone was seen a handful of times. This chain connects TRBV19 to TRBJ1-5; maybe TRBD1 (6 bases). This CDR3 is 15 amino acids long. V was clipped by 7 bases and J by 6 bases, with 19 bases between them. CDR1 and CDR2 (germline): LNHDA, SQIVND (reference sequence). The CDR3 DNA reads TGTGCCAGTAATTTTGGAACAGGGTCGGGTCAGCCCCAGCATTTT. It yields the protein CASNFGTGSGQPQHF.

This chain connects TRBV9 to TRBJ2-1; D remains unclear. CDR1 is SGDLS and CDR2 is YYNGEE in the germline V gene. CDR3 length: 16 residues. Trimming stripped 0 bases from V and 0 bases from J, with 10 bases between. This chain's CDR3 is CASSVGQRTSYNEQFF. CDR3 bases: TGTGCCAGCAGCGTAGGACAACGGACCTCCTACAATGAGCAGTTCTTC.

This chain joins TRBV11-3 and TRBJ2-7; unclear D gene. Germline V gives CDR1 SGHNT, CDR2 YENEEA. The CDR3 consists of 13 residues. The germline V and J ends were trimmed by 1 base and 5 bases, with 9 bases remaining between them. CDR3 nucleotide sequence: TGTGCCAGCAGCTTAGTCGATGGAGACGAGCAGTACTTC. The encoded protein is CASSLVDGDEQYF.

Notes on this clone: An end of the junction does not agree with germline; a read error may underlie this. CDR3 DNA sequence: TGTGCCAGCAGCTGGGGAGGGGGTAGGCTCTCCAACGAGCAGTACTTC. It yields the protein CASSWGGGRLSNEQYF. The gene calls are TRBV7-8 and TRBJ2-7; maybe TRBD2 (7 bases). CDR3 length equals 16 residues. Germline values: CDR1 SGHVS, CDR2 FQNEAQ.

The chain is built from TRBV15 and TRBJ2-7; 7 bases are a match to TRBD2. The CDR3 consists of 15 residues. CDR1 is LNHNV and CDR2 is YYDKDF in the germline V gene (reference sequence). With 1 base clipped from V and 4 bases from J, the junction kept 7 bases outside the gene matches. The CDR3 sequence is CATSRVGLEGYEQYF. DNA for the CDR3: TGTGCCACCAGCAGAGTAGGACTAGAGGGGTACGAGCAGTACTTC.

V gene TRBV7-2 combines with J gene TRBJ2-1; D is unclear. CDR1 SGHTA and CDR2 FQGNSA come from the germline V gene. This CDR3 contains 13 residues. Deletions cut 5 bases from V and 0 bases from J, with 5 bases between. CDR3: CASSRSSYNEQFF. CDR3 DNA: TGTGCCAGCAGCCGGAGCTCCTACAATGAGCAGTTCTTC.

V and J are TRBV10-3 and TRBJ2-4; 8 bases match TRBD1. V shed 2 bases and J 2 bases; nucleotides not matched to a gene: 2. The V gene's germline CDR1 is ENHRY and CDR2 SYGVKD. This CDR3 has 15 amino acids. DNA for the CDR3: TGTGCCATCAGTGAGAGACAGGGGACCAAAAACATTCAGTACTTC. The encoded protein is CAISERQGTKNIQYF.

The J gene is TRBJ2-5, the V gene TRBV19; 13 positions agree with TRBD2. This CDR3 is 15 amino acids long. Germline values: CDR1 LNHDA, CDR2 SQIVND (reference sequence). V shed 7 bases, J shed 2 bases, and the junction held 4 bases outside the gene matches. The CDR3: CASKTSGRRQETQYF. As DNA, the CDR3 is TGTGCCAGTAAGACTAGCGGGAGGAGACAAGAGACCCAGTACTTC.

The V and J genes are TRBV7-2 and TRBJ1-1; D uncertain. The length of the CDR3 is 12 residues. V dropped 4 bases and J dropped 11 bases, with 14 bases sitting between them. CDR1 SGHTA and CDR2 FQGNSA come from the germline V gene. Written as DNA, the CDR3 is TGTGCCAGCAGCTCACCAAATAGAAATGCTTTCTTT. Amino acid sequence: CASSSPNRNAFF.

The chain recombines TRBV19 with TRBJ1-4; TRBD1 might be the D (5 bases). The CDR3 covers 15 residues. The V end was cut by 1 base, the J end by 5 bases, with 11 bases between. The germline CDR1 and CDR2 sequences are LNHDA and SQIVND (reference sequence). CDR3 coding DNA: TGTGCCAGTAGTATAGGAGGACGGGGGAATGAAAAACTGTTTTTT. Residues: CASSIGGRGNEKLFF.

As to this clone: A much larger clone lies a single base off, so this may be a read error. Other nucleotide sequences in the sample specify the same CDR3. The gene calls are TRBV5-4 and TRBJ1-6, with D possibly being TRBD1 (5 bases). The CDR3 is 15 amino acids. The V end was cut by 1 base, the J end by 0 bases, with 5 bases between. The germline V gene encodes CDR1 SGHNT and CDR2 YYREEE (reference sequence). The CDR3 DNA sequence: TGTGCCAGCAGCTTGAGGGGCTCCTATAATTCACCCCTCCACTTT. This translates into CASSLRGSYNSPLHF.

This chain uses TRBV28 with TRBJ1-5; perhaps TRBD1 as D (6 bases). Trimming shortened V by 6 bases and J by 4 bases, and 13 bases separated the two germline ends. The germline CDR1 and CDR2 sequences are MDHEN and SYDVKM. This CDR3 has 14 residues. The chain's CDR3 is CASRGADRNQPQHF. The CDR3 bases are TGTGCCAGCAGGGGGGCGGATAGGAATCAGCCCCAGCATTTT.

A single count supports this clone. V and J are TRBV7-9 and TRBJ1-1; TRBD1 aligns across 9 bases. The V and J ends lost 5 bases and 2 bases, in that order; junction bases with no gene match: 12. From germline, CDR1 is SEHNR and CDR2 FQNEAQ (reference sequence). The CDR3 sequence is 17 residues long. CDR3 bases: TGTGCCAGCAGCGCCCCCGGGACAGGGTTTCCCAACACTGAAGCTTTCTTT. Its protein product is CASSAPGTGFPNTEAFF.

The chain links TRBV6-5 to TRBJ2-3; 7 bases map to TRBD2. Looked up from germline, CDR1 is MNHEY and CDR2 is SVGAGI. The J segment lost 3 bases and the V segment lost 7 bases, leaving 7 bases of the junction unmatched. The CDR3 sequence is 14 residues long. The CDR3 region is CASTRGDSTDTQYF. The DNA of the CDR3 is TGTGCCAGCACTCGGGGGGATTCAACAGATACGCAGTATTTT.